A selection of T cell receptor beta chains follows, all from one sample in a study of T cell responses to AZD1222 COVID-19 vaccine. Libraries were prepared by immunoSEQ multiplex PCR; TCRdb keeps only in-frame clonotypes and omits some of them. The sample yields roughly 100,000 clones, approximately 89% seen once. Sequencing was performed on peripheral blood, taken on day 0 of AZD1222 vaccination. These receptors were collected from an adult in good health. The CDR3 runs from the conserved cysteine through the conserved F or W. A D gene is named only where the DNA matches it firmly. For some rows the clone size is stated as once, few or many, or as a class when expanded; others skip it.

V gene,clone size,J gene,D gene,CDR3 DNA,CDR3 protein
TRBV2,.,TRBJ1-1,TRBD1,TGTGCCAGCACCGGACAGGGAGGCACTGAAGCTTTCTTT,CASTGQGGTEAFF
TRBV19,.,TRBJ1-3,.,TGTGCCAGTATTCTGGGGAGTTCTGGAAACACCATATATTTT,CASILGSSGNTIYF
TRBV30,.,TRBJ1-2,.,TGTGCCTGGAAGGCTTTGGGAAGCTACACCTTC,CAWKALGSYTF
TRBV9,.,TRBJ1-5,.,TGTGCCAGCAGCGCCGGGACCAATCGGCCCCAGCATTTT,CASSAGTNRPQHF
TRBV11-2,.,TRBJ2-2,.,TGTGCCAGCAGCTTAGGGTACTCGAACACCGGGGAGCTGTTTTTT,CASSLGYSNTGELFF
TRBV19,.,TRBJ1-2,.,TGTGCCAGTAGTATAGATCCCCTCCGGGGGACAAACTATGGCTACACCTTC,CASSIDPLRGTNYGYTF
TRBV7-3,.,TRBJ2-2,.,TGTGCCAGCAGCTTATTGGTGGGGGGAATGACCGGGGAGCTGTTTTTT,CASSLLVGGMTGELFF
TRBV9,.,TRBJ2-3,.,TGTGCCAGCAGCCCCCACCCTGGCGACGTAAGCACAGATACGCAGTATTTT,CASSPHPGDVSTDTQYF
TRBV5-1,.,TRBJ2-2,.,TGCGCCAGCAGCAGCCCTGTGGGTAAAACCGGGGAGCTGTTTTTT,CASSSPVGKTGELFF
TRBV11-1,.,TRBJ2-1,TRBD2,TGTGCCAGCAGCTCGGGACTACTTTACAATGAGCAGTTCTTC,CASSSGLLYNEQFF
TRBV13,once,TRBJ2-7,.,TGTGCCAGCAGCTTCGGGCAGGTAGGAGCCTACGAGCAGTACTTC,CASSFGQVGAYEQYF
TRBV6-5,.,TRBJ1-2,.,TGTGCCAGCAGCCCGGCGGGGGCTAACTATGGCTACACCTTC,CASSPAGANYGYTF
TRBV2,.,TRBJ2-7,.,TGTGCCAGCATGGGTTTGAGGGGGGGAGGGAACGAGCAGTACTTC,CASMGLRGGGNEQYF
TRBV15,.,TRBJ2-3,TRBD1,TGTGCCACCAGCAGAGAGGGCAGGGGGTTGCCAGATACGCAGTATTTT,CATSREGRGLPDTQYF
TRBV7-6,.,TRBJ2-1,.,TGTGCCAGCAGCTCATTACAGGGCAATGAGCAGTTCTTC,CASSSLQGNEQFF